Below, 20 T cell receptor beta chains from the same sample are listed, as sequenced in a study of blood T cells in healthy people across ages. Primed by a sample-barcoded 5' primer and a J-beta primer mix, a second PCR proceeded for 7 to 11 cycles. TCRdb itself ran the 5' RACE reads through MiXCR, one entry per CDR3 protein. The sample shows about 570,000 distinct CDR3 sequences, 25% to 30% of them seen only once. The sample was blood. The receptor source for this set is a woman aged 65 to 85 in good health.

CDR3 DNA: TGTGCCAGCAAGGTTGGCGGCTATGGCTACACCTTC. The encoded protein is CASKVGGYGYTF. The chain combines TRBV2 with TRBJ1-2, with D unresolved. The germline V gene encodes CDR1 SNHLY and CDR2 FYNNEI. V dropped 7 bases and J dropped 4 bases, with 10 bases sitting between them. The length of the CDR3 is 12 residues.

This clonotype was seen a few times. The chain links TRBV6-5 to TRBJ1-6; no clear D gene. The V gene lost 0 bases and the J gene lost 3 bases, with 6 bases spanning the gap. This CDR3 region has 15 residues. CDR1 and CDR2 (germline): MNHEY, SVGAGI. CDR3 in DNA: TGTGCCAGCAGTTACTCAGGGAACTATAATTCACCCCTCCACTTT. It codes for CASSYSGNYNSPLHF.

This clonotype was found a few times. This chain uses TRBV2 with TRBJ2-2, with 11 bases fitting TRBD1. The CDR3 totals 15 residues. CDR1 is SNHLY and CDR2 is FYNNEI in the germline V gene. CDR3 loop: CATGGQGANTGELFF. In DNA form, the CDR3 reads TGTGCTACCGGGGGACAGGGGGCGAACACCGGGGAGCTGTTTTTT. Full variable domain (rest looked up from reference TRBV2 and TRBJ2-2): EPEVTQTPSHQVTQMGQEVILRCVPISNHLYFYWYRQILGQKVEFLVSFYNNEISEKSEIFDDQFSVERPDGSNFTLKIRSTKLEDSAMYFCATGGQGANTGELFFGEGSRLTVL.

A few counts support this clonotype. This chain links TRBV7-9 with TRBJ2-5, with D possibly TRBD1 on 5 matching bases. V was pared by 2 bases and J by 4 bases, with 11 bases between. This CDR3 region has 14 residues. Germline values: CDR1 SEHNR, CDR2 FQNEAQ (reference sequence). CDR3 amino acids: CASSLQGMRETQYF. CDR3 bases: TGTGCCAGCAGCTTACAGGGAATGCGAGAGACCCAGTACTTC.

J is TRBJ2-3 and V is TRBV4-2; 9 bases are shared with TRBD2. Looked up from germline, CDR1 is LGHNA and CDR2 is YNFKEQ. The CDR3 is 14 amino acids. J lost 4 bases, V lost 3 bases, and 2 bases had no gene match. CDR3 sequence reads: CASSHSGGPDTQYF. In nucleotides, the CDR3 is TGTGCCAGCAGCCATAGCGGGGGCCCAGATACGCAGTATTTT.

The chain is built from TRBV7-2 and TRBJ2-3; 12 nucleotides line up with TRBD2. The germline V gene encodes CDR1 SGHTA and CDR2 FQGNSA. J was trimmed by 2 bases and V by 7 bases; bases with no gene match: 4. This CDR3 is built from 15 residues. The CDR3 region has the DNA TGTGCCAGCATCCGGACTAGCGGGGACACAGATACGCAGTATTTT. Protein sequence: CASIRTSGDTDTQYF. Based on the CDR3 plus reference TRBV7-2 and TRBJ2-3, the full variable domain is GAGVSQSPSNKVTEKGKDVELRCDPISGHTALYWYRQSLGQGLEFLIYFQGNSAPDKSGLPSDRFSAERTGGSVSTLTIQRTQQEDSAVYLCASIRTSGDTDTQYFGPGTRLTVL.

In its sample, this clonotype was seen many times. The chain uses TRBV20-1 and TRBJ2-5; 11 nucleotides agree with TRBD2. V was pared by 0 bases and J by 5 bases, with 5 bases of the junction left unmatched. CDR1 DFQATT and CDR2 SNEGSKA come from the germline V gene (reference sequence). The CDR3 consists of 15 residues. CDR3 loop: CSARDSGGAGETQYF. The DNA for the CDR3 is TGCAGTGCTAGAGATAGCGGGGGGGCCGGGGAGACCCAGTACTTC.

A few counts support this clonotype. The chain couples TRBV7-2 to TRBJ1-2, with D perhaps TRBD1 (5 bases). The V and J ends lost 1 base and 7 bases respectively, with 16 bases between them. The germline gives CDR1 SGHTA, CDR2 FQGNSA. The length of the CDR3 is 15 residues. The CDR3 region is CASSLVWDQKAGYTF. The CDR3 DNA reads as TGTGCCAGCAGCTTAGTATGGGACCAAAAGGCTGGCTACACCTTC.

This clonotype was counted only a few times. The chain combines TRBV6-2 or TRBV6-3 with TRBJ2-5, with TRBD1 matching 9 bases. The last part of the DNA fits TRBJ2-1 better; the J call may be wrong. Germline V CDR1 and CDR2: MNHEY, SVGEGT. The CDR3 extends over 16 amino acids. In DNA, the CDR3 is TGTGCCAGCAGTCTATACGGGACAGGGCGATACAATGAGCAGTTCTTC. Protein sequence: CASSLYGTGRYNEQFF.

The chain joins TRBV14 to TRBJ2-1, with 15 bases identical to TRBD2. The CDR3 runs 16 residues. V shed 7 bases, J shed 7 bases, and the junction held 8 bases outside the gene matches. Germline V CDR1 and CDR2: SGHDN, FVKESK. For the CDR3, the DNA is TGTGCCAGCACCCCGATCGGACTAGCGGGGGGGAATGAGCAGTTCTTC. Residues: CASTPIGLAGGNEQFF.

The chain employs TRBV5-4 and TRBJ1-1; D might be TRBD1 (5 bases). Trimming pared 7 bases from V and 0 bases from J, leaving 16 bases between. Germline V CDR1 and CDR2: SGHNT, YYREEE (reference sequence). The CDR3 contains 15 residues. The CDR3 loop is CASAAGVGLNTEAFF. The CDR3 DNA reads TGTGCCAGCGCCGCGGGGGTGGGCCTGAACACTGAAGCTTTCTTT.

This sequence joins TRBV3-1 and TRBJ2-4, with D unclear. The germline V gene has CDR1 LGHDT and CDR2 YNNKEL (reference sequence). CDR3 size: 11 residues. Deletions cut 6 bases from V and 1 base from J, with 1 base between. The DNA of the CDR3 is TGTGCCAGCAGTGCCAAAAACATTCAGTACTTC. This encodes CASSAKNIQYF.

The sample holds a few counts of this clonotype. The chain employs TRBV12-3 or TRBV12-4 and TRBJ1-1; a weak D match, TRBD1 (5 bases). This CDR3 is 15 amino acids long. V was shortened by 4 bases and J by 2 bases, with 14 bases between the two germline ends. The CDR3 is CASSSDSILNTEAFF. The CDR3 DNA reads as TGTGCCAGCAGTTCTGACAGTATACTAAACACTGAAGCTTTCTTT.

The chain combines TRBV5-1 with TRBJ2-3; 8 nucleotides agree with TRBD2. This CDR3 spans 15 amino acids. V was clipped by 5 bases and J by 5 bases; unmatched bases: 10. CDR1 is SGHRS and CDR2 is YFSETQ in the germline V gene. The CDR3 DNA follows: TGCGCCAGCAGTTTGACTAGCGTACGGCGAGATACGCAGTATTTT. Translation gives CASSLTSVRRDTQYF.

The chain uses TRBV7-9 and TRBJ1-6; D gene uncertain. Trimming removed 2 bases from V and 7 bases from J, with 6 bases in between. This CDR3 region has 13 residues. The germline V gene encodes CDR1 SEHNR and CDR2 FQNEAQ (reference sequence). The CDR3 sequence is CASSLQTNSPLHF. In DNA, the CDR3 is TGTGCCAGCAGCTTACAGACCAATTCACCCCTCCACTTT.

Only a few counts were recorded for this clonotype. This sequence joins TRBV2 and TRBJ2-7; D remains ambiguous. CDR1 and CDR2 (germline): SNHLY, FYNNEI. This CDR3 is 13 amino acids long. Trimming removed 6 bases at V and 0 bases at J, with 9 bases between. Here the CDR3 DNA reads TGTGCCAGCAGGAACGGACCCTCCTACGAGCAGTACTTC. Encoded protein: CASRNGPSYEQYF.

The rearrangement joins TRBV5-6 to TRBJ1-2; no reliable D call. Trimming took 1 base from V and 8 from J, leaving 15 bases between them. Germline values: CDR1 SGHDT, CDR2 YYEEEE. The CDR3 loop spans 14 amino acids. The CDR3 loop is CASSLYRGSEGYTF. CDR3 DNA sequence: TGTGCCAGCAGCTTGTATCGGGGTAGTGAGGGCTACACCTTC.

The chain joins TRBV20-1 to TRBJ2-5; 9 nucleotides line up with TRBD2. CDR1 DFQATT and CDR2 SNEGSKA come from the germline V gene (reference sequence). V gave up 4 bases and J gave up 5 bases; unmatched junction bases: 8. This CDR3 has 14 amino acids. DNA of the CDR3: TGCAGTGCTAAGTCAGCGGGGGGTCAGGAGACCCAGTACTTC. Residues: CSAKSAGGQETQYF.

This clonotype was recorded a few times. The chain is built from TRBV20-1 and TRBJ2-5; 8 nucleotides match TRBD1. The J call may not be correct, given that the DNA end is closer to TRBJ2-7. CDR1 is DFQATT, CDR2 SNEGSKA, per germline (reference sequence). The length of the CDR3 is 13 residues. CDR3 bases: TGCAGTGCCACCGAGACAGGGGCTCTCGAGCAGTACTTC. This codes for CSATETGALEQYF.

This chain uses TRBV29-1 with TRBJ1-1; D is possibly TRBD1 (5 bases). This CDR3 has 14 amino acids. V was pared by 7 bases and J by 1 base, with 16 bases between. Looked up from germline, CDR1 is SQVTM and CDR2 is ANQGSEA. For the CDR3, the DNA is TGCAGCGCCCTAACGGGGCACCAGAACACTGAAGCTTTCTTT. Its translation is CSALTGHQNTEAFF.